These T cell receptor beta chains were read from a single sample in a study of a mutant IDH1 vaccine in newly diagnosed glioma. The antigens of these receptors remain unknown. TCRdb's table, derived via immunoSEQ multiplex PCR, lists solely in-frame clones and lacks some. The table has roughly 72,000 clones, around 90% seen once. The sequencing used PBMCs, collected from a glioma patient whose treatment included an IDH1 peptide vaccine. These receptors all stem from a woman in her forties or fifties with glioma. CDR3s include the opening cysteine and the closing phenylalanine or tryptophan. Each record gives: CDR3 protein, CDR3 DNA, clone size, D gene, CDR3 length, J gene, V gene. The D gene is left open where the match is weak. The size field is filled for only some rows; it gives once, few, many or a size class.

CASGSEDTQYF | TGTGCCAGCGGCTCGGAGGATACGCAGTATTTT | . | . | 11 | TRBJ2-3 | TRBV7-3
CASSPSQGSSDTQYF | TGTGCCAGCTCACCCAGCCAGGGGTCGTCAGATACGCAGTATTTT | . | . | 15 | TRBJ2-3 | TRBV18
CASSYGQGNYEQYF | TGTGCCAGCAGTTACGGACAGGGAAACTACGAGCAGTACTTC | . | TRBD1 | 14 | TRBJ2-7 | TRBV6-5
CASSESGRFADTQYF | TGCGCCAGCAGTGAGAGCGGGAGGTTCGCAGATACGCAGTATTTT | . | TRBD2 | 15 | TRBJ2-3 | TRBV10-2
CAWSVLAGYEQYF | TGTGCCTGGAGTGTATTAGCGGGTTACGAGCAGTACTTC | . | TRBD2 | 13 | TRBJ2-7 | TRBV30
CATSSERTASYEQYF | TGTGCCACCAGCAGTGAGAGGACGGCCTCCTACGAGCAGTACTTC | . | . | 15 | TRBJ2-7 | TRBV15
CATREEYSNQPQHF | TGTGCCACCAGGGAAGAATATAGCAATCAGCCCCAGCATTTT | . | . | 14 | TRBJ1-5 | TRBV15
CASSAQGPYYEQYF | TGTGCCAGCAGTGCCCAGGGCCCCTACTACGAGCAGTACTTC | . | . | 14 | TRBJ2-7 | TRBV2
CASSLGRRFYEQYF | TGTGCCAGCAGCTTGGGGCGGCGGTTCTACGAGCAGTACTTC | . | . | 14 | TRBJ2-7 | TRBV7-9
CASSSREGTSGKGEQYF | TGTGCCAGCAGCTCCCGTGAGGGGACTAGCGGGAAGGGTGAGCAGTACTTC | . | TRBD2 | 17 | TRBJ2-7 | TRBV13
CAWKRAQETQYF | TGTGCCTGGAAAAGGGCTCAAGAGACCCAGTACTTC | . | . | 12 | TRBJ2-5 | TRBV30
CASSKGRGADIQYF | TGTGCCAGCAGCAAGGGCAGGGGGGCGGACATTCAGTACTTC | once | . | 14 | TRBJ2-4 | TRBV21-1
CASSTPTSGLPDNEQFF | TGTGCCAGCAGCACCCCGACTAGCGGGCTCCCAGACAATGAGCAGTTCTTC | . | TRBD2 | 17 | TRBJ2-1 | TRBV7-9
CASSLASGRTYEQYF | TGCGCCAGCAGCTTGGCCAGCGGGAGGACCTACGAGCAGTACTTC | . | TRBD2 | 15 | TRBJ2-7 | TRBV5-1
CASSLRQNQETQYF | TGTGCCAGCAGCTTGCGACAGAACCAAGAGACCCAGTACTTC | . | . | 14 | TRBJ2-5 | TRBV11-1
CASRSRGTSGRASYNEQFF | TGTGCCAGCAGAAGTAGGGGGACTAGCGGGAGGGCGTCCTACAATGAGCAGTTCTTC | . | TRBD2 | 19 | TRBJ2-1 | TRBV7-2
CASYNPGQDYNEQFF | TGTGCCAGCTACAACCCTGGACAGGACTACAATGAGCAGTTCTTC | . | TRBD1 | 15 | TRBJ2-1 | TRBV6-5
CASSLVLLGGELFF | TGCGCCAGCAGCTTGGTACTACTGGGCGGGGAGCTGTTTTTT | once | . | 14 | TRBJ2-2 | TRBV5-1
CASSLGPNYGYTF | TGTGCCAGCAGTTTAGGACCTAACTATGGCTACACCTTC | . | . | 13 | TRBJ1-2 | TRBV28
CASSDYRGTDTQYF | TGTGCCAGCAGTGACTACAGGGGCACAGATACGCAGTATTTT | once | . | 14 | TRBJ2-3 | TRBV2
CASSRGQGGQPQHF | TGTGCCAGCAGCCGCGGACAGGGCGGTCAGCCCCAGCATTTT | . | TRBD1 | 14 | TRBJ1-5 | TRBV28
CASSSGPAKQWSYEQYF | TGTGCCAGCAGTTCTGGGCCGGCCAAGCAGTGGTCCTACGAGCAGTACTTC | few | . | 17 | TRBJ2-7 | TRBV27
CASSVDTGRSYNEQFF | TGTGCCAGCAGCGTAGACACAGGCCGCTCCTACAATGAGCAGTTCTTC | . | . | 16 | TRBJ2-1 | TRBV9
CASSDGTGPEYEQYF | TGCGCCAGCAGTGATGGGACAGGGCCCGAGTACGAGCAGTACTTC | . | TRBD1 | 15 | TRBJ2-7 | TRBV10-1
CASSQDFGITDTQYF | TGCGCCAGCAGCCAAGATTTCGGGATCACAGATACGCAGTATTTT | . | . | 15 | TRBJ2-3 | TRBV4-1
CASSQGPDNEQFF | TGTGCCAGCAGCCAGGGACCCGACAATGAGCAGTTCTTC | once | . | 13 | TRBJ2-1 | TRBV5-4
CASSDPGGTGSISGYTF | TGTGCCAGCAGTGATCCGGGCGGGACAGGGAGTATCAGTGGCTACACCTTC | . | TRBD1 | 17 | TRBJ1-2 | TRBV2
CASSLGGGRVEQFF | TGCGCCAGCAGCTTAGGCGGGGGGCGGGTTGAGCAGTTCTTC | . | TRBD2 | 14 | TRBJ2-1 | TRBV5-1
CAWGAGPETQYF | TGTGCCTGGGGGGCAGGGCCTGAGACCCAGTACTTC | few | . | 12 | TRBJ2-5 | TRBV30
CASKPGPNEQFF | TGCGCCAGCAAACCGGGGCCTAATGAGCAGTTCTTC | . | . | 12 | TRBJ2-1 | TRBV5-1
CASSPRQLNTEAFF | TGTGCCAGCTCACCACGGCAGTTGAACACTGAAGCTTTCTTT | once | . | 14 | TRBJ1-1 | TRBV18
CASSQMFSNQPQHF | TGTGCCAGCAGTCAGATGTTTAGCAATCAGCCCCAGCATTTT | . | . | 14 | TRBJ1-5 | TRBV28
CASSSGLALTYEQYF | TGTGCCAGCAGTTCCGGACTAGCTCTAACCTACGAGCAGTACTTC | . | TRBD2 | 15 | TRBJ2-7 | TRBV28
CASIYAVGETQYF | TGTGCCAGCATATACGCGGTGGGGGAGACCCAGTACTTC | . | . | 13 | TRBJ2-5 | TRBV2
CASSSGTANEKLFF | TGTGCCAGCAGTTCCGGGACAGCTAATGAAAAACTGTTTTTT | . | TRBD1 | 14 | TRBJ1-4 | TRBV28
CASSYVRDRDSEQYF | TGTGCCAGCAGTTACGTCCGGGACAGGGACTCCGAGCAGTACTTC | . | TRBD1 | 15 | TRBJ2-7 | TRBV7-6
CASIGLAGQTGELFF | TGTGCCAGCATTGGACTAGCGGGGCAGACCGGGGAGCTGTTTTTT | . | TRBD2 | 15 | TRBJ2-2 | TRBV6-5
CASRSALFYNEQFF | TGTGCCAGCAGGAGCGCCTTATTTTACAATGAGCAGTTCTTC | . | . | 14 | TRBJ2-1 | TRBV6-6
CASSRLRDQYQETQYF | TGTGCCAGCAGTCGTCTCCGGGACCAGTACCAAGAGACCCAGTACTTC | . | . | 16 | TRBJ2-5 | TRBV2
CSVPLGPGQGAYEQYF | TGCAGCGTGCCCTTGGGACCCGGACAGGGCGCCTACGAGCAGTACTTC | . | TRBD1 | 16 | TRBJ2-7 | TRBV29-1
CASSLLAGFPGETQYF | TGTGCCAGCAGTTTACTAGCTGGTTTTCCTGGGGAGACCCAGTACTTC | . | . | 16 | TRBJ2-5 | TRBV7-3